This T cell receptor (beta chain) was sequenced in a study of cytomegalovirus exposure and HLA in healthy donors. Notes on the study in general: Most CMV-associated TCR beta chains appeared HLA-restricted in a later analysis.

The primer mix had 60 Vbeta and 13 Jbeta primers. Sequenced by immunoSEQ multiplex PCR; TCRdb stores in-frame clones only, minus some. The top ten hold 0.71% of the sample, which has about 200,000 clones, approximately 83% seen once. This CDR3 has 16 residues. The germline CDR1 and CDR2 sequences are SGHDT and YYEEEE. V lost 0 bases, J lost 8 bases, and 8 bases stayed unmatched. Remarks on this clone: The antigen is undetermined.

The material sequenced was PBMCs. The chain joins TRBV5-6 to TRBJ1-5; TRBD1 matches 10 bases. This receptor was identified in a boy aged 2 to 9 in good health and CMV-seronegative. This chain's CDR3 is CASSLGRDRGWEPQHF. CDR3 DNA sequence: TGTGCCAGCAGCTTGGGCCGGGACAGGGGATGGGAGCCCCAGCATTTT. The full variable domain, in which reference TRBV5-6 and TRBJ1-5 provide the parts outside the CDR3, is DAGVTQSPTHLIKTRGQQVTLRCSPKSGHDTVSWYQQALGQGPQFIFQYYEEEERQRGNFPDRFSGHQFPNYSSELNVNALLLGDSALYLCASSLGRDRGWEPQHFGDGTRLSIL.